The TCR beta chain described here comes from a study of vaccination and CD4 T cells after COVID-19. As to treatment: roughly 11-day PBMC culture with coronavirus spike peptide pools or control peptides (ViraFEST assay). As concerns this clonotype: Its antigen remains unidentified.

In germline, CDR1 is MNHEY, CDR2 SVGEGT. V shed 10 bases and J shed 10 bases, with 17 bases lying between them. CDR3 size: 13 residues. Sequenced with the Oncomine TCR Beta short-read assay was DNA taken from cultured CD4+ T cells. TCRdb re-called the PCR reads with MiXCR, one entry per CDR3 protein. The sample has tens of thousands of distinct CDR3 sequences, around 70% seen once; the top ten hold around 8.1%. Source material: CD4+ T cells from blood, cultured in vitro. The clonotype originates from a human donor who had recovered from COVID-19. This chain connects TRBV6-2 or TRBV6-3 to TRBJ1-6, with unresolved D. The CDR3 here is CATSDGGSSPLHF. CDR3 nucleotide sequence: TGTGCCACCTCGGACGGTGGATCATCACCCCTCCACTTT.